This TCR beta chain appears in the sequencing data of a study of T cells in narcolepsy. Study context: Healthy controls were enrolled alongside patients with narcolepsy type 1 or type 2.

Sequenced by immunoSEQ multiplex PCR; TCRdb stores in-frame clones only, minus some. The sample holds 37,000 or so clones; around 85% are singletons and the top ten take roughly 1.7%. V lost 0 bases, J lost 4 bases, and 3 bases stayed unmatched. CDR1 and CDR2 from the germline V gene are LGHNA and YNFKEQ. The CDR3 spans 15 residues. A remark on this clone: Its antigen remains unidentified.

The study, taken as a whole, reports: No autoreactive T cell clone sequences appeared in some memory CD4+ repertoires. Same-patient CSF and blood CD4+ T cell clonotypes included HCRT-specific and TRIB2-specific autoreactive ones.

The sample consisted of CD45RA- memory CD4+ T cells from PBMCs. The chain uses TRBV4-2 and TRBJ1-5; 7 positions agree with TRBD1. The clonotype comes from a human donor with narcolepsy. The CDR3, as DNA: TGTGCCAGCAGCCAAGATAGACAGGGAAATCAGCCCCAGCATTTT. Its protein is CASSQDRQGNQPQHF.